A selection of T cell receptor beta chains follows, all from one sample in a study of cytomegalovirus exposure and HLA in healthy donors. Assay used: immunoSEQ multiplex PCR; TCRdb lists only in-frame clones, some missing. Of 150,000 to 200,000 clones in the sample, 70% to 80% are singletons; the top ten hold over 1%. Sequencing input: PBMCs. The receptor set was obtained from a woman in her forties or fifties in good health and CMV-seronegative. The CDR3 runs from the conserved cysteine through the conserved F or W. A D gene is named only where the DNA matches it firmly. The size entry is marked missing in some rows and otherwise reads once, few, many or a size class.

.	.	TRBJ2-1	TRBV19	CASRRVPYNEQFF	TGTGCCAGTAGGCGGGTACCCTACAATGAGCAGTTCTTC
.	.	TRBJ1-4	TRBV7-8	CASRVGPNEKLFF	TGTGCCAGCAGGGTGGGGCCTAACGAAAAACTGTTTTTT
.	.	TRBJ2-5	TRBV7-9	CASRDNHETQYF	TGTGCCAGCCGGGACAATCACGAGACCCAGTACTTC
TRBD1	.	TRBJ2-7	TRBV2	CASLYKRDRGVSYEQYF	TGTGCCAGCCTATACAAAAGAGACAGGGGGGTCTCCTACGAGCAGTACTTC
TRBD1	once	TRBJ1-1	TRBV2	CASLGQDGSIVF	TGTGCCAGTCTGGGACAGGACGGTAGTATCGTCTTT
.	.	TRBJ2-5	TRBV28	CASSSGGLGETQYF	TGTGCCAGCAGTTCCGGGGGGCTGGGCGAGACCCAGTACTTC
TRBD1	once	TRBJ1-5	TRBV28	CASSRQGPQPQHF	TGTGCCAGCAGTCGACAGGGCCCTCAGCCCCAGCATTTT
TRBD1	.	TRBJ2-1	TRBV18	CASSSQGLSSYNEQFF	TGTGCCAGCTCATCACAGGGGCTGAGCTCCTACAATGAGCAGTTCTTC
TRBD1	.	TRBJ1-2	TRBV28	CASSFGTVYGYTF	TGTGCCAGCAGTTTCGGGACAGTCTATGGCTACACCTTC
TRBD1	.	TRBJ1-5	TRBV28	CASKNEGQSNQPQHF	TGTGCCAGTAAAAACGAGGGACAGAGCAATCAGCCCCAGCATTTT
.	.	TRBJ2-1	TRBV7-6	CASSSYRVNNEQFF	TGTGCCAGCAGCTCGTACAGGGTTAACAATGAGCAGTTCTTC
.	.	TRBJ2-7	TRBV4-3	CASSLGGGPYEQYF	TGCGCCAGCAGCCTAGGGGGGGGACCCTACGAGCAGTACTTC
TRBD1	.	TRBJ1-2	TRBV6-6	CASSLGQGARGYTF	TGTGCCAGCAGCCTCGGACAGGGGGCGAGGGGCTACACCTTC
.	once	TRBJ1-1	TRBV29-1	CSATPGGNTEAFF	TGCAGCGCGACCCCCGGCGGGAACACTGAAGCTTTCTTT
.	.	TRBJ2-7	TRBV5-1	CASSLDGRSYEQYF	TGCGCCAGCAGCTTGGATGGCAGGTCCTACGAGCAGTACTTC
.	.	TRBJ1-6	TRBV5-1	CASSLDSNSPLHF	TGCGCCAGCAGCTTGGACAGTAATTCACCCCTCCACTTT
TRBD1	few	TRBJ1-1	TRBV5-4	CASTFGQGQGNTEAFF	TGTGCCAGCACCTTCGGACAGGGGCAGGGGAACACTGAAGCTTTCTTT
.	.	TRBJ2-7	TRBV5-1	CASSLAQSYEQYF	TGCGCCAGCAGCTTGGCTCAGTCCTACGAGCAGTACTTC